This entry lists 14 T cell receptor beta chains sequenced from one sample in a study of T cells in Graves' hyperthyroidism and ophthalmopathy. What was amplified from RNA transcripts were TCR beta CDR3 regions. A set of HTBI primers served as the primers for a first-round RT-PCR of the TCR CDR3. One entry per CDR3 protein results from TCRdb running MiXCR on the multiplex PCR reads. The top ten hold 3% to 4% of the sample, which has 600,000 or so distinct CDR3 sequences, about a sixth seen once. Sequencing was carried out using blood. These receptor sequences come from a woman aged 30 to 39 with Graves' hyperthyroidism.

This clonotype was observed a handful of times. The CDR3 DNA follows: TGTGCCAGCAGCTCGGGCCTTCCGAGGGTGAGGAGAATAAACACCGGGGAGCTGTTTTTT. Amino acid sequence: CASSSGLPRVRRINTGELFF. The V gene is TRBV28, the J gene TRBJ2-2; perhaps TRBD2 as D (5 bases). The germline gives CDR1 MDHEN, CDR2 SYDVKM. V was clipped by 6 bases and J by 2 bases, with 28 bases between them. The CDR3 covers 20 residues.

Ten or more counts support this clonotype. The genes are TRBV5-1 and TRBJ1-2; D ambiguous. This CDR3 comprises 12 residues. Germline CDR1 SGHRS, CDR2 YFSETQ. Trimming cost V 2 bases and J 6 bases, with 8 bases left between them. The CDR3 spells CASSFAGDGYTF. The CDR3 nucleotides are TGCGCCAGCAGCTTTGCTGGGGATGGCTACACCTTC. The complete variable domain, with remaining parts taken from reference TRBV5-1 and TRBJ1-2, reads KAGVTQTPRYLIKTRGQQVTLSCSPISGHRSVSWYQQTPGQGLQFLFEYFSETQRNKGNFPGRFSGRQFSNSRSEMNVSTLELGDSALYLCASSFAGDGYTFGSGTRLTVV.

This clonotype was recorded at least ten times. The chain uses TRBV11-2 and TRBJ2-3; the match to TRBD2 covers 9 bases. V lost 5 bases and J lost 6; bases outside the gene matches: 18. The V gene's germline CDR1 is SGHAT and CDR2 FQNNGV. This CDR3 is built from 18 residues. This CDR3 is CASSPTGFLAGGRDTQYF. The CDR3 DNA sequence: TGTGCCAGCAGCCCCACCGGCTTTCTCGCGGGAGGGAGGGATACGCAGTATTTT.

This clonotype was observed at least ten times. The rearrangement joins TRBV28 to TRBJ1-5; D is uncertain. Trimming stripped 3 bases from V and 2 bases from J, with 11 bases between. This CDR3 has 15 amino acids. Germline V gene sequence: CDR1 MDHEN, CDR2 SYDVKM. The CDR3 DNA follows: TGTGCCAGCAGTTTGAGTGTGCCACGCAATCAGCCCCAGCATTTT. This codes for CASSLSVPRNQPQHF.

This clonotype was recorded many times. The chain carries TRBV3-1 and TRBJ2-5; 11 bases match TRBD2. Germline V lookup: CDR1 LGHDT, CDR2 YNNKEL (reference sequence). The length of the CDR3 is 15 residues. V lost 2 bases, J lost 5 bases, and 4 bases stayed unmatched. The CDR3 loop is CASSQFLAGGETQYF. The CDR3 DNA reads as TGTGCCAGCAGCCAATTTTTAGCGGGAGGGGAGACCCAGTACTTC.

This clonotype showed up many times. The chain employs TRBV28 and TRBJ2-2, with 10 bases lining up with TRBD1. The CDR3 has 19 amino acids. Germline assignment: CDR1 MDHEN and CDR2 SYDVKM. J gave up 0 bases and V 5 bases, and 12 bases lay outside the gene matches. The CDR3 is CASSLKTTGGLSNTGELFF. CDR3 DNA sequence: TGTGCCAGCAGTCTAAAGACGACAGGGGGCCTTTCGAACACCGGGGAGCTGTTTTTT.

This clonotype occurred many times. V is TRBV12-3 or TRBV12-4 and J is TRBJ2-1; 11 bases agree with TRBD2. The CDR3 has 15 amino acids. The trim removed 6 bases at V and 4 bases at J, leaving 5 bases unmatched. The CDR3 bases are TGTGCCAGCAGAACCCTAGCGGGAGGTTACAATGAGCAGTTCTTC. This codes for CASRTLAGGYNEQFF.

The V and J genes are TRBV30 and TRBJ2-7; 7 bases map to TRBD1. V lost 5 bases to trimming and J lost 1 base; unmatched junction nucleotides: 2. Germline CDR1 and CDR2: GTSNPN and SVGIG (reference sequence). This CDR3 has 12 amino acids. Here the CDR3 DNA reads TGTGCCTGGGGGGACAGATCCTACGAGCAGTACTTC. This sequence encodes CAWGDRSYEQYF.

At least ten counts were recorded for this clonotype. The chain combines TRBV7-2 with TRBJ2-2, with D maybe TRBD2 (6 bases). V was cut by 5 bases and J by 8 bases, with 15 bases left in between. The CDR3 is 14 residues long. Germline CDR1 SGHTA, CDR2 FQGNSA. This CDR3 reads CASSTRSGGGELFF. CDR3 nucleotide sequence: TGTGCCAGCAGCACCCGCTCCGGAGGGGGGGAGCTGTTTTTT. Complete variable domain (other parts from reference TRBV7-2 and TRBJ2-2): GAGVSQSPSNKVTEKGKDVELRCDPISGHTALYWYRQSLGQGLEFLIYFQGNSAPDKSGLPSDRFSAERTGGSVSTLTIQRTQQEDSAVYLCASSTRSGGGELFFGEGSRLTVL.

Comments on this clonotype: This sequence may be a read error, since a much larger clone differs from it by one base. V gene TRBV7-8 combines with J gene TRBJ2-7, with 8 bases fitting TRBD1. Germline lookup yields CDR1 SGHVS and CDR2 FQNEAQ. This CDR3 has 15 residues. CDR3 coding DNA: TGTGCCCGCAGCATTACCGGGACAGGTAACTACGAGCAGTACTTC. Translation: CARSITGTGNYEQYF. The full variable domain, rest sourced from reference TRBV7-8 and TRBJ2-7, is GAGVSQSPRYKVAKRGQDVALRCDPISGHVSLFWYQQALGQGPEFLTYFQNEAQLDKSGLPSDRFFAERPEGSVSTLKIQRTQQEDSAVYLCARSITGTGNYEQYFGPGTRLTVT.

This clonotype was counted ten times or more. The chain uses TRBV30 and TRBJ2-5; maybe TRBD2 (6 bases). The germline V gene has CDR1 GTSNPN and CDR2 SVGIG (reference sequence). V lost 4 bases to trimming and J lost 3 bases, with 9 bases between them. CDR3 size: 12 residues. CDR3 region: CAWNTGEETQYF. CDR3 DNA sequence: TGTGCCTGGAACACGGGAGAAGAGACCCAGTACTTC. The full variable domain, completed using reference TRBV30 and TRBJ2-5, is SQTIHQWPATLVQPVGSPLSLECTVEGTSNPNLYWYRQAAGRGLQLLFYSVGIGQISSEVPQNLSASRPQDRQFILSSKKLLLSDSGFYLCAWNTGEETQYFGPGTRLLVL.

A note on this clonotype: The junction departs from germline at one end; a sequencing error may be responsible. The rearrangement links TRBV6-5 to TRBJ2-1; TRBD2 matches at 7 bases. CDR1 and CDR2 (germline): MNHEY, SVGAGI. The CDR3 has 13 residues. The CDR3 here is CASSYSGGNGQFF. The CDR3 DNA is TGTGCCAGCAGTTACTCGGGGGGGAATGGGCAGTTCTTC.

This clonotype occurred many times. The chain links TRBV7-9 to TRBJ2-7; the match to TRBD1 covers 9 bases. Trimming took 0 bases from V and 4 from J; bases not matched to a gene: 4. In germline, CDR1 is SEHNR, CDR2 FQNEAQ (reference sequence). This CDR3 contains 15 residues. In nucleotides, the CDR3 is TGTGCCAGCAGCTTAGCCTGGGACAGGGATTACGAGCAGTACTTC. Amino acid sequence: CASSLAWDRDYEQYF.

This clonotype was seen many times. The chain joins TRBV28 to TRBJ2-1, with D perhaps assigned TRBD1 or TRBD2 (5 bases each). Germline assignment: CDR1 MDHEN and CDR2 SYDVKM. This CDR3 has 18 residues. V was shortened by 2 bases and J by 2 bases, with 19 bases between the two germline ends. For the CDR3, the DNA is TGTGCCAGCAGTTTAGGTCGGCTAACCGGGACCACCTACAATGAGCAGTTCTTC. Its translation: CASSLGRLTGTTYNEQFF.